The rows below give T cell receptor beta chains drawn from one sample of a study of cytomegalovirus exposure and HLA in healthy donors. Some clones are missing from TCRdb's copy, which holds only in-frame ones; the method was immunoSEQ multiplex PCR. Of about 150,000 clones in the sample, approximately 80% were seen once. Specimen: PBMCs. The receptors stem from a man between 25 and 39 years old in good health and CMV-seropositive. CDR3s include the opening cysteine and the closing phenylalanine or tryptophan. A D gene is named only where the DNA matches it firmly. Clone size appears in some rows only: once, few, many, or a class for an expanded clone.

>TRBV6-6|TRBJ1-3|NA|NA
CASNPTTGSGNTIYF
TGTGCCAGCAATCCCACGACAGGCTCTGGAAACACCATATATTTT
>TRBV7-9|TRBJ2-1|NA|TRBD1
CASSPNRDRGYNEQFF
TGTGCCAGCAGCCCGAACCGGGACAGAGGGTACAATGAGCAGTTCTTC
>TRBV7-9|TRBJ1-3|few|TRBD1
CSSSLVRLQGAITGNTIYF
TGTTCCAGCAGCTTAGTCCGCTTGCAGGGGGCGATCACTGGAAACACCATATATTTT
>TRBV7-2|TRBJ2-3|NA|NA
CASSKQGPDTQYF
TGTGCCAGCAGCAAGCAGGGGCCAGATACGCAGTATTTT
>TRBV28|TRBJ2-1|NA|TRBD2
CASSSGGLATPYNEQFF
TGTGCCAGCAGTTCTGGGGGACTAGCAACTCCCTACAATGAGCAGTTCTTC
>TRBV5-1|TRBJ1-1|NA|NA
CASSLEGRGAEAFF
TGCGCCAGCAGCTTGGAAGGCAGGGGCGCTGAAGCTTTCTTT
>TRBV7-2|TRBJ2-7|NA|TRBD1
CASSWTGTDPTYEQYF
TGTGCCAGCAGCTGGACCGGGACAGACCCTACCTACGAGCAGTACTTC
>TRBV7-9|TRBJ2-7|NA|NA
CASSPRTSGFTYEQYF
TGTGCCAGCAGCCCTAGAACGAGCGGATTCACCTACGAGCAGTACTTC
>TRBV5-1|TRBJ1-1|NA|TRBD1
CASSFGDRATDTEAFF
TGCGCCAGCAGCTTCGGAGACAGGGCGACGGACACTGAAGCTTTCTTT
>TRBV11-2|TRBJ2-1|NA|NA
CASMGGLYNEQFF
TGTGCCAGCATGGGGGGGCTTTACAATGAGCAGTTCTTC
>TRBV7-9|TRBJ2-5|NA|NA
CASSLEIRGPQETQYF
TGTGCCAGCAGCTTAGAGATTAGGGGCCCACAAGAGACCCAGTACTTC
>TRBV5-8|TRBJ2-3|NA|TRBD1
CASSLARGQASTDTQYF
TGTGCCAGCAGCTTGGCCCGGGGACAGGCCAGCACAGATACGCAGTATTTT
>TRBV6-1|TRBJ2-7|NA|NA
CASSALASAYEQYF
TGTGCCAGCAGTGCTCTAGCCTCAGCCTACGAGCAGTACTTC
>TRBV2|TRBJ2-7|NA|NA
CASRATGTEQYF
TGTGCCAGCAGAGCAACAGGGACAGAGCAGTACTTC
>TRBV18|TRBJ2-3|NA|TRBD2
CASSGLAGGDTQYF
TGTGCCAGCTCGGGACTAGCGGGGGGAGATACGCAGTATTTT
>TRBV19|TRBJ2-7|NA|TRBD1
CASSIPGQGRYEQYF
TGTGCCAGTAGTATACCGGGACAGGGGCGCTACGAGCAGTACTTC
>TRBV6-5|TRBJ1-5|once|NA
CASSRSSRSNQPQHF
TGTGCCAGCAGTCGGTCGAGCAGGAGCAATCAGCCCCAGCATTTT
>TRBV19|TRBJ2-7|NA|TRBD1
CASRATPGTGTYEQYF
TGTGCCAGTAGGGCAACCCCCGGGACAGGGACCTACGAGCAGTACTTC
>TRBV2|TRBJ2-2|NA|TRBD2
CASTVSGSGTGELFF
TGTGCCAGCACCGTGAGCGGGAGCGGGACCGGGGAGCTGTTTTTT
>TRBV28|TRBJ2-7|NA|TRBD1
CASSSRPGQGTSYEQYF
TGTGCCAGCAGTTCCCGGCCGGGACAGGGTACCTCCTACGAGCAGTACTTC
>TRBV9|TRBJ2-7|NA|NA
CASSVIPNYEQYF
TGTGCCAGCAGCGTAATCCCAAACTACGAGCAGTACTTC
>TRBV9|TRBJ2-1|NA|NA
CASSPQGGSYNEQFF
TGTGCCAGCAGCCCCCAAGGGGGATCCTACAATGAGCAGTTCTTC
>TRBV5-1|TRBJ2-7|NA|NA
CASSRTATGTYEQYF
TGCGCCAGCAGCCGGACCGCTACAGGGACCTACGAGCAGTACTTC
>TRBV19|TRBJ2-7|NA|NA
CASSSVGALDEQYF
TGTGCCAGTAGTTCGGTCGGAGCGTTGGACGAGCAGTACTTC
>TRBV30|TRBJ2-7|NA|NA
CAWSQGWEFGSYEQYF
TGTGCCTGGAGTCAGGGTTGGGAATTCGGTTCCTACGAGCAGTACTTC
>TRBV27|TRBJ2-5|NA|NA
CASSLGEGRGAETQYF
TGTGCCAGCAGTTTAGGTGAAGGGAGGGGGGCAGAGACCCAGTACTTC
>TRBV12-5|TRBJ1-6|once|NA
CASGFRMYKSSYNSPLHF
TGTGCTAGTGGTTTCAGGATGTACAAGAGCTCCTATAATTCACCCCTCCACTTT
>TRBV6-5|TRBJ2-5|NA|NA
CASSSRLNLRETQYF
TGTGCCAGCAGTTCGCGACTAAATCTAAGGGAGACCCAGTACTTC
>TRBV15|TRBJ2-7|NA|NA
CATSSLQETSYEQYF
TGTGCCACCAGCAGCCTACAGGAAACCTCCTACGAGCAGTACTTC
>TRBV7-9|TRBJ1-1|few|NA
CASSPLGGRPNTEAFF
TGTGCCAGCAGCCCCCTCGGGGGAAGACCCAACACTGAAGCTTTCTTT
>TRBV27|TRBJ2-3|few|TRBD2
CASRWLAGGDTQYF
TGTGCCAGCAGGTGGCTAGCGGGGGGAGATACGCAGTATTTT
>TRBV19|TRBJ1-1|NA|TRBD1
CASSIGRQGEAFF
TGTGCCAGTAGTATAGGCAGACAGGGGGAAGCTTTCTTT
>TRBV1|TRBJ2-7|NA|NA
CTSSQAIAGGPYEQYF
TGCACCAGCAGCCAAGCCATAGCGGGAGGACCCTACGAGCAGTACTTC
>TRBV28|TRBJ1-4|NA|TRBD1
CASSLWATTGEKLFF
TGTGCCAGCAGTTTATGGGCCACTACAGGGGAGAAACTGTTTTTT
>TRBV5-1|TRBJ2-1|NA|NA
CASSLLGQGGSEQFF
TGCGCCAGCAGCTTGTTAGGGCAGGGCGGTAGTGAGCAGTTCTTC
>TRBV11-2|TRBJ1-2|NA|NA
CASSFHTLGYGYTF
TGTGCCAGCAGCTTTCACACCCTAGGCTATGGCTACACCTTC
>TRBV5-1|TRBJ1-1|once|NA
CASSLGSGTEAFF
TGCGCCAGCAGCTTAGGATCAGGGACTGAAGCTTTCTTT
>TRBV9|TRBJ2-5|NA|TRBD2
CASSPGLAETQYF
TGTGCCAGCAGCCCGGGACTAGCAGAGACCCAGTACTTC
>TRBV30|TRBJ1-1|NA|NA
CAWRGQMNTEAFF
TGTGCCTGGAGAGGACAGATGAACACTGAAGCTTTCTTT
>TRBV11-3|TRBJ2-1|NA|TRBD2
CASSPGGEHSYNEQFF
TGTGCCAGCAGCCCCGGGGGGGAACACTCCTACAATGAGCAGTTCTTC
>TRBV19|TRBJ2-3|NA|TRBD2
CASSILAGGPNTQYF
TGTGCCAGTAGTATTTTGGCGGGAGGGCCAAATACGCAGTATTTT
>TRBV6-6|TRBJ2-4|NA|TRBD2
CASSYPGGLAKNIQYF
TGTGCCAGCAGTTACCCGGGGGGACTAGCCAAAAACATTCAGTACTTC
>TRBV5-1|TRBJ1-4|once|NA
CASSLEGRTNEKLFF
TGCGCCAGCAGCTTGGAGGGGAGGACTAATGAAAAACTGTTTTTT
>TRBV19|TRBJ1-2|NA|TRBD1
CASRPTGLGYTF
TGTGCCAGTAGACCGACAGGGCTTGGCTACACCTTC
>TRBV5-4|TRBJ1-5|NA|TRBD1
CASRGRGQLNQPQHF
TGTGCCAGCAGGGGTCGGGGACAGTTAAATCAGCCCCAGCATTTT
>TRBV6-1|TRBJ1-2|NA|TRBD1
CASTNRGLNYGYTF
TGTGCCAGCACCAACAGGGGGCTTAACTATGGCTACACCTTC
>TRBV7-9|TRBJ2-5|NA|NA
CASSPLQETQYF
TGTGCCAGCAGCCCGTTACAAGAGACCCAGTACTTC
>TRBV5-1|TRBJ1-5|NA|NA
CASSMDTRHDQPQHF
TGCGCCAGCAGCATGGACACTAGACACGATCAGCCCCAGCATTTT
>TRBV7-9|TRBJ2-7|NA|NA
CASRSDRESYEQYF
TGTGCCAGCAGAAGCGACAGAGAATCCTACGAGCAGTACTTC
>TRBV4-3|TRBJ1-2|NA|NA
CASSQEFQGSYGYTF
TGCGCCAGCAGCCAAGAATTTCAGGGCAGCTATGGCTACACCTTC
>TRBV30|TRBJ1-4|NA|NA
CAWSEGANEKLFF
TGTGCCTGGAGTGAAGGGGCGAATGAAAAACTGTTTTTT
>TRBV7-2|TRBJ2-2|few|NA
CASSSRDTGELFF
TGTGCCAGCAGCTCCCGTGACACCGGGGAGCTGTTTTTT
>TRBV9|TRBJ2-7|few|NA
CASSLGTFSYEQYF
TGTGCCAGCAGCCTAGGGACATTCTCCTACGAGCAGTACTTC